A selection of T cell receptor beta chains follows, all from one sample in a study of blood T cell repertoires in COVID-19. Here immunoSEQ multiplex PCR was the method, and the copy in TCRdb shows in-frame clones only, minus some. The sample yields 4,000 to 5,000 clones, roughly 88% seen once. The sequencing sample was made of peripheral blood. The source is a man between 70 and 80 years old with COVID-19, enrolled during active disease. The CDR3 runs from the conserved cysteine through the conserved F or W. The D gene is left open where the match is weak. Size values are once, few and many counts, or a class for expanded clones, and some rows have none.

once,-,TRBV15,TRBJ1-4,TGTGCCACCAGCAGAGATAGGCGGAAACTGTTTTTT,CATSRDRRKLFF
-,-,TRBV6-6,TRBJ2-5,TGTGCCAGCAGTTACGGCCGGGTCTGGGAGACCCAGTACTTC,CASSYGRVWETQYF
-,-,TRBV2,TRBJ2-3,TGTGCCAGCACAACGCCGACAGGCGGCACAGATACGCAGTATTTT,CASTTPTGGTDTQYF
few,TRBD1,TRBV2,TRBJ2-1,TGTGCCAGCACCCCCACTTTGACAGGGGGTCTCTACAATGAGCAGTTCTTC,CASTPTLTGGLYNEQFF
-,TRBD1,TRBV7-2,TRBJ2-7,TGTGCCAGCAGCTTATTAACAGGGGGCTACGAGCAGTACTTC,CASSLLTGGYEQYF
-,TRBD1,TRBV9,TRBJ1-2,TGTGCCAGCAGCCCCCGGGACAGGGTAATGTTTGGCTACACCTTC,CASSPRDRVMFGYTF
-,TRBD1,TRBV5-1,TRBJ2-7,TGCGCCAGCAGCTCCCTTTCCGGGACAGGTATTGCTTACGAGCAGTACTTC,CASSSLSGTGIAYEQYF
-,-,TRBV24-1,TRBJ2-2,TGTGCCACCAGTGATTCCAGGGGAAACACCGGGGAGCTGTTTTTT,CATSDSRGNTGELFF
-,-,TRBV19,TRBJ1-5,TGTGCCAGTAGTATAGGCCTGGTTGTAGGGGGATATAGCAATCAGCCCCAGCATTTT,CASSIGLVVGGYSNQPQHF
-,-,TRBV10-3,TRBJ2-1,TGTGCCATCAGTAGTCTCGGTAATGAGCAGTTCTTC,CAISSLGNEQFF
few,-,TRBV19,TRBJ1-6,TGTGCCAGTACCCCACTGCCCTTTGAACCACCCCTCCACTTT,CASTPLPFEPPLHF
-,-,TRBV12-3/TRBV12-4,TRBJ1-2,TGTGCCAGCAGAAAGGACACCTATGGCTACACCTTC,CASRKDTYGYTF
-,-,TRBV3-1/TRBV3-2,TRBJ1-1,TGTGCCAGCACTCGGTCGAACACTGAAGCTTTCTTT,CASTRSNTEAFF
-,TRBD1,TRBV27,TRBJ1-2,TGTGCCAGCGCTAACCGACAGGGAAGTTTACACGGCTACACCTTC,CASANRQGSLHGYTF
-,TRBD2,TRBV11-2,TRBJ2-7,TGTGCCAGCAGCTTGGCTGAGCCCACACTAGCGGCCTACGAGCAGTACTTC,CASSLAEPTLAAYEQYF
-,TRBD2,TRBV5-1,TRBJ2-3,TGCGCCAGCAGCTTGGAAGGTTGGGTAGCGGGGGGGCCGGAAGATACGCAGTATTTT,CASSLEGWVAGGPEDTQYF
-,TRBD1,TRBV6-2/TRBV6-3,TRBJ1-5,TGTGCCAGCAGTTTAGGGACAGGCCACCCTTTAAGGCATTTT,CASSLGTGHPLRHF
-,-,TRBV4-1,TRBJ1-4,TGCGCCAGCAGCCAATTACAGCTTTCAACTAATGAAAAACTGTTTTTT,CASSQLQLSTNEKLFF
-,TRBD1,TRBV30,TRBJ2-6,TGTGCCTGTCACAGGGGCTCTGGGGCCAACGTCCTGACTTTC,CACHRGSGANVLTF
-,TRBD1,TRBV20-1,TRBJ2-4,TGCAGTGCTAGTACCAGGGGGCTGGGGGACATTCAGTACTTC,CSASTRGLGDIQYF
-,-,TRBV29-1,TRBJ2-3,TGCAGCGTTGAAGCCCGGGACACAGATACGCAGTATTTT,CSVEARDTDTQYF
-,-,TRBV2,TRBJ2-6,TGTGCCAGCAGTGATCCCCTTTTGGGGGGATGGTACGGGGCCAACGTCCTGACTTTC,CASSDPLLGGWYGANVLTF
-,TRBD2,TRBV2,TRBJ2-1,TGTGCGGGCAGCCTTCTAGCGGGAGTCTACAATGAGCAGTTCTTC,CAGSLLAGVYNEQFF
-,-,TRBV6-6,TRBJ2-4,TGTGCCAGCAGTTACCCGCACGGTTCCGCACAGAACATTCAGTACTTC,CASSYPHGSAQNIQYF
-,-,TRBV19,TRBJ2-1,TGTGCCAGTAGGGGGGGCACTAGCGCCTACAATGAGCAGTTCTTC,CASRGGTSAYNEQFF
-,TRBD2,TRBV19,TRBJ2-5,TGTGCCAGTAGTGTCGGGACTAGCGGGGGCAGGGAGACCCAGTACTTC,CASSVGTSGGRETQYF
-,TRBD2,TRBV2,TRBJ2-5,TGTGCCAGCAAGGGCAGGGAGGGAGTACAAGAGACCCAGTACTTC,CASKGREGVQETQYF
-,-,TRBV27,TRBJ1-2,TGTGCCAGCAGCCCCCGGGCGGGTGGTAGGGCAGTGAATGGCTACACCTTC,CASSPRAGGRAVNGYTF
-,-,TRBV18,TRBJ1-5,TGTGCCAGCACCCGAGACAACTATCAGCCCCAGCATTTT,CASTRDNYQPQHF
-,TRBD2,TRBV11-2,TRBJ2-7,TGTGCCAGCAGCTCTATTTCGGCGGGAGGGCTTCGCGAGCAGTACTTC,CASSSISAGGLREQYF
-,-,TRBV11-2,TRBJ2-7,TGTGCCAGCAGCTTAGGGGCAGGGTTCGAGCAGTACTTC,CASSLGAGFEQYF
-,TRBD1,TRBV7-8,TRBJ2-7,TGTGCCAGCACCACCCCGAGCAGTCAGGGGGCTTACGAGCAGTACTTC,CASTTPSSQGAYEQYF
-,TRBD1,TRBV5-1,TRBJ1-1,TGCGCCAGCAGCCTGATGAGCATAACAGGGGGCTCCGTTGAAGCTTTCTTT,CASSLMSITGGSVEAFF
-,-,TRBV19,TRBJ2-7,TGTGCCAGTTCTCCAGACAGCTCCTACGAGCAGTACTTC,CASSPDSSYEQYF
once,-,TRBV6-5,TRBJ2-1,TGTGCCAGCAGTCCTACAGGGCACCTAGGGCAGTTCTTC,CASSPTGHLGQFF
-,TRBD2,TRBV7-9,TRBJ2-3,TGTGCCAGCAGCCCGGGACTAGCGGGAGTGGATACGCAGTATTTT,CASSPGLAGVDTQYF
-,TRBD1,TRBV10-3,TRBJ2-7,TGTGCCATCAGTGCGGGACAGGGGGTTTACGAGCAGTACTTC,CAISAGQGVYEQYF
-,TRBD1,TRBV11-2,TRBJ2-1,TGTGCCAGCAGCTACCACAGGGGGCCGGATGAGCAGTTCTTC,CASSYHRGPDEQFF
-,TRBD1,TRBV18,TRBJ2-7,TGTGCCAGCTCACCACCGCCGGGACAGGGTAGATCCTACGAGCAGTACTTC,CASSPPPGQGRSYEQYF
-,-,TRBV7-9,TRBJ1-1,TGTGCCAGCAGCTTTCTGTCGAACACTGAAGCTTTCTTT,CASSFLSNTEAFF
once,-,TRBV5-1,TRBJ2-3,TGCGCCAGCAGCTTGGTCGCAGATACGCAGTATTTT,CASSLVADTQYF
-,-,TRBV6-5,TRBJ1-2,TGTGCCAGCAGTTACTCGGGCAGACGTACGCGTGGCTACACCTTC,CASSYSGRRTRGYTF
-,-,TRBV20-1,TRBJ2-3,TGCAGTGCTCCCCAGGTTGATACGCAGTATTTT,CSAPQVDTQYF
-,TRBD1,TRBV7-9,TRBJ2-7,TGTGCCAGCAGCTTAGGGACAGGGGGCGAGCAGTACTTC,CASSLGTGGEQYF
-,-,TRBV29-1,TRBJ1-2,TGCAGCGTTGAGGGGCGGGAGGGTGGCTACACCTTC,CSVEGREGGYTF
-,-,TRBV19,TRBJ1-1,TGTGCCAGCCGGACTTACCTGAACACTGAAGCTTTCTTT,CASRTYLNTEAFF
-,-,TRBV7-2,TRBJ2-2,TGTGCCAGCAGCCTTCACACCGGGGAGCTGTTTTTT,CASSLHTGELFF
once,TRBD1,TRBV19,TRBJ1-5,TGTGCCAGTAGTATGACAGGGGGTAGTCTTCAGCCCCAGCATTTT,CASSMTGGSLQPQHF
-,-,TRBV6-1,TRBJ2-5,TGTGCCAGCAGTGAAGCACAGGGACAAGAGACCCAGTACTTC,CASSEAQGQETQYF
few,TRBD2,TRBV15,TRBJ2-1,TGTGCCACCAGCACACTCTGGACTAGCGGGAGAAATGAGCAGTTCTTC,CATSTLWTSGRNEQFF
-,-,TRBV4-1,TRBJ2-1,TGCGCCAGCAGCCAAACGACAGATACCTACAATGAGCAGTTCTTC,CASSQTTDTYNEQFF
-,TRBD1,TRBV5-1,TRBJ2-6,TGCGCCAGCAGCATTATTCAGGGGGTACGCTCTGGGGCCAACGTCCTGACTTTC,CASSIIQGVRSGANVLTF
-,-,TRBV5-1,TRBJ1-5,TGCGCCAGCAGCGGACCCATGGGGGGGAAGAGACAGCCCCAGCATTTT,CASSGPMGGKRQPQHF
-,-,TRBV2,TRBJ1-2,TGTGCCAGCAGTCCAGAATCCCATGGCTACACCTTC,CASSPESHGYTF
-,-,TRBV5-1,TRBJ2-5,TGCGCCAGCAGCTTGGCAGCAGGGGAAAAGACCCAGTACTTC,CASSLAAGEKTQYF
-,-,TRBV20-1,TRBJ1-3,TGCAGTGCTAGTTGGGGGGGTTCTGGAAACACCATATATTTT,CSASWGGSGNTIYF
-,TRBD2,TRBV5-1,TRBJ2-5,TGCGCCAGCAGCCGATCTAGCGGGGATCAAGAGACCCAGTACTTC,CASSRSSGDQETQYF